Listed here are 4 T cell receptor beta chains from one sample, sequenced in a study of T cells in Graves' hyperthyroidism and ophthalmopathy. TCR beta CDR3 regions were amplified from RNA transcripts. A first-round RT-PCR of the TCR CDR3 used the HTBI primer set. TCRdb used MiXCR to reprocess the multiplex PCR reads, holding one entry per CDR3 protein. The top ten hold 7% to 10% of the sample, which has 750,000 to 900,000 distinct CDR3 sequences, 35% to 40% seen once. What was sequenced was blood. All receptors come from a young man with Graves' hyperthyroidism.

This clonotype was counted ten times or more. The chain joins TRBV4-1 to TRBJ1-1; maybe TRBD1 (5 bases). CDR3 length: 14 residues. The germline V gene has CDR1 MGHRA and CDR2 YSYEKL. V was pared by 1 base and J by 4 bases, with 10 bases between. The CDR3 DNA follows: TGCGCCAGCAGCCAAGTAGGGGTGGGCACTGAAGCTTTCTTT. Translation gives CASSQVGVGTEAFF.

The rearrangement joins TRBV10-3 to TRBJ2-7; a possible D gene is TRBD2 (5 bases). This CDR3 contains 15 residues. Looked up from germline, CDR1 is ENHRY and CDR2 is SYGVKD. Trimming removed 10 bases at V and 7 bases at J, with 26 bases between. The CDR3 DNA sequence: TGTGCCACCCAGTATTCTGGCGGGCCCAACAATGAGCAGTACTTC. It translates to CATQYSGGPNNEQYF.

This clonotype was counted at least ten times. V gene TRBV10-3 combines with J gene TRBJ1-1, with a tentative D call TRBD1 (5 bases). CDR3 size: 14 residues. Trimming took 7 bases from V and 1 from J, leaving 13 bases between them. Looked up from germline, CDR1 is ENHRY and CDR2 is SYGVKD. In nucleotides, the CDR3 is TGTGCCATCAAAGAGGGACCGACGAACACTGAAGCTTTCTTT. It translates to CAIKEGPTNTEAFF.

The genes are TRBV25-1 and TRBJ2-1, with D possibly being TRBD2 (7 bases). This CDR3 region has 14 residues. The V end was cut by 1 base, the J end by 8 bases, with 12 bases between. Per the germline V gene, CDR1 is MGHDK and CDR2 is SYGVNS. The CDR3 DNA reads TGTGCCAGCAGTGAATCCTGGGGGGGCGATGAGCAGTTCTTC. As protein: CASSESWGGDEQFF.